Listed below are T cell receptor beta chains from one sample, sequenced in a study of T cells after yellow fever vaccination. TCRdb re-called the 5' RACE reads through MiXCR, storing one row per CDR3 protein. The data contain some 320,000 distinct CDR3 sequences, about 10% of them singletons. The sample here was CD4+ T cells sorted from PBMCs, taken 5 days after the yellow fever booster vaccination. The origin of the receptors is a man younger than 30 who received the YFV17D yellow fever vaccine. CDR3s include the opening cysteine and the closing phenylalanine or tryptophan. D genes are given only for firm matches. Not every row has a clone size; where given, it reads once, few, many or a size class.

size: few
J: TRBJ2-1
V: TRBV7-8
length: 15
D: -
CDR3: CASSFDGGTYNEQFF
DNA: TGTGCCAGCAGCTTTGACGGGGGCACTTACAATGAGCAGTTCTTC

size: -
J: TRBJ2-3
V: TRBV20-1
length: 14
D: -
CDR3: CSARADLFTDTQYF
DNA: TGCAGTGCCAGAGCCGATTTATTCACAGATACGCAGTATTTT

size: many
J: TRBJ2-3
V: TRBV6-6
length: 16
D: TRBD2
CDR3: CASTPGGWVGTDTQYF
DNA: TGTGCCAGCACCCCGGGGGGATGGGTAGGCACAGATACGCAGTATTTT

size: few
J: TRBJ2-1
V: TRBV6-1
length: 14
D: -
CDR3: CASGQGSPYNEQFF
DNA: TGTGCCAGCGGGCAGGGTTCGCCATACAATGAGCAGTTCTTC

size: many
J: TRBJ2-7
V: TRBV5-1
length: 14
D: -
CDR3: CASSPAGQLNEQYF
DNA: TGCGCCAGCAGCCCCGCGGGACAGCTTAACGAGCAGTACTTC

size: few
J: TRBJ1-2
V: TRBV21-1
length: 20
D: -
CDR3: CASSKGFPGQGVIPFYGYTF
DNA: TGTGCCAGCAGCAAAGGATTTCCGGGCCAGGGGGTGATCCCTTTCTATGGCTACACCTTC

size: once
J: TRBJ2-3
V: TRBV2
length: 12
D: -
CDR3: CASSETVDTQYF
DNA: TGTGCCAGCAGTGAAACCGTAGATACGCAGTATTTT

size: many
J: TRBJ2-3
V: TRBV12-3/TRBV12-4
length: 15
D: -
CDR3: CASSYGLTRTDTQYF
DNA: TGTGCCAGCAGCTATGGACTGACTCGCACAGATACGCAGTATTTT

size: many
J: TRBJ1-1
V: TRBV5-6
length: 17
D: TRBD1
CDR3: CASSLKRDSLMNTEAFF
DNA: TGTGCCAGCAGCTTGAAACGGGACAGCCTCATGAACACTGAAGCTTTCTTT

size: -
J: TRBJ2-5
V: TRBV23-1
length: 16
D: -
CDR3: CASSPLERGFQETQYF
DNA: TGCGCCAGCAGTCCTCTCGAAAGGGGCTTTCAAGAGACCCAGTACTTC

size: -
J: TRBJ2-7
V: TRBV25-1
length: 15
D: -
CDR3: CASSASALQDYEQYF
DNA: TGTGCCAGCAGTGCATCGGCACTTCAGGACTACGAGCAGTACTTC

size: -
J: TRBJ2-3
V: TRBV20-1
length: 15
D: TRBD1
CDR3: CSARRPGQVTDTQYF
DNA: TGCAGTGCGCGCCGCCCGGGACAGGTCACAGATACGCAGTATTTT

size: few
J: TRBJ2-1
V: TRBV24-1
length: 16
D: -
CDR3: CATSDWAGSSYNEQFF
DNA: TGTGCCACCAGTGATTGGGCGGGGAGCTCCTACAATGAGCAGTTCTTC

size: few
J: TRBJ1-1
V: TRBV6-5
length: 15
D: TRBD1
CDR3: CASSYSWTGDGEAFF
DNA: TGTGCCAGCAGTTACTCCTGGACAGGGGACGGGGAGGCTTTCTTT

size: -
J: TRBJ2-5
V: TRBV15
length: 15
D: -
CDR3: CATSRGGIGGETQYF
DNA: TGTGCCACCAGCAGGGGTGGAATCGGTGGTGAGACCCAGTACTTC

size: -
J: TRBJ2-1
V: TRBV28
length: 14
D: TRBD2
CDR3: CASSPGLAGNEQFF
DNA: TGTGCCAGCAGTCCAGGACTAGCCGGGAATGAGCAGTTCTTC

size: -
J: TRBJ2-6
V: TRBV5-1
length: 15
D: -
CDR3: CASSVSPSGANVLTF
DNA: TGCGCCAGCAGCGTCAGTCCCTCTGGGGCCAACGTCCTGACTTTC

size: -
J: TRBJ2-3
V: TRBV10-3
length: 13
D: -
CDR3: CAISDRAWDTQYF
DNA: TGTGCCATCAGTGACAGGGCCTGGGATACGCAGTATTTT

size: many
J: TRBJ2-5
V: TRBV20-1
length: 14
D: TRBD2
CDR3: CSASIAGPRETQYF
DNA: TGCAGTGCTTCTATAGCGGGGCCTAGGGAGACCCAGTACTTC

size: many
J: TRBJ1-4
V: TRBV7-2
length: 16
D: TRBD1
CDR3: CASSFAGGTGGEKLFF
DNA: TGTGCCAGCAGCTTCGCCGGCGGGACAGGGGGCGAAAAACTGTTTTTT

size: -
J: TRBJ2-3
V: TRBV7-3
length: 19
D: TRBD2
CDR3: CASSLLASGQRSSTDTQYF
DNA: TGTGCCAGCAGCTTATTGGCTAGCGGCCAACGGTCTAGCACAGATACGCAGTATTTT

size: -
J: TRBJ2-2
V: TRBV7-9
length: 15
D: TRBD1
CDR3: CASSLRDRATGELFF
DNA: TGTGCCAGCAGCCTCCGGGACAGGGCTACCGGGGAGCTGTTTTTT

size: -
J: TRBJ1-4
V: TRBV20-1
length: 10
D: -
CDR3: CSARREKLFF
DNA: TGCAGTGCTAGGCGCGAAAAACTGTTTTTT

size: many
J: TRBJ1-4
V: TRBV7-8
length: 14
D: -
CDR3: CASSSRSIGEKLFF
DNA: TGTGCCAGCAGCTCGAGGAGCATTGGAGAAAAACTGTTTTTT

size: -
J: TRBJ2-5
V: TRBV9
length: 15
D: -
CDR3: CASSVASGVGETQYF
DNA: TGTGCCAGCAGCGTAGCAAGTGGGGTGGGAGAGACCCAGTACTTC

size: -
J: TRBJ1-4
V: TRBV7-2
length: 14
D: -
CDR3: CASSLARVNEKLFF
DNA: TGTGCCAGCAGCTTAGCCCGGGTTAATGAAAAACTGTTTTTT

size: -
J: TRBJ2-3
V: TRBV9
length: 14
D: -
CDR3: CASSVSGYTDTQYF
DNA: TGTGCCAGCAGCGTCAGCGGCTACACAGATACGCAGTATTTT

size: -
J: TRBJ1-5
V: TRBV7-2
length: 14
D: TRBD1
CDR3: CASSPRGGDQPQHF
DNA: TGTGCCAGCAGCCCCAGGGGGGGCGATCAGCCCCAGCATTTT

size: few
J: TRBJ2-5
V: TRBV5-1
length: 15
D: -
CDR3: CASSRDGGNGETQYF
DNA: TGCGCCAGCAGCAGGGACGGGGGAAACGGAGAGACCCAGTACTTC

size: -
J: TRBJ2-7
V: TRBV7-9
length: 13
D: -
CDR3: CASSLKGTWEQYF
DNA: TGTGCCAGCAGCTTAAAAGGGACTTGGGAGCAGTACTTC

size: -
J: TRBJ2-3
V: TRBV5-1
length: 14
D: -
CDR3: CASAPGRTLDTQYF
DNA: TGCGCCAGCGCTCCGGGACGGACCTTAGATACGCAGTATTTT

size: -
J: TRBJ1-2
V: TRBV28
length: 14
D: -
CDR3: CASSPPGQSYGYTF
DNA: TGTGCCAGCAGTCCACCCGGACAGTCCTATGGCTACACCTTC

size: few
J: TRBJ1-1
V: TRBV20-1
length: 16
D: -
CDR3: CSARVPPGLRGTEAFF
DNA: TGCAGTGCTAGAGTGCCCCCGGGACTCCGGGGGACTGAAGCTTTCTTT

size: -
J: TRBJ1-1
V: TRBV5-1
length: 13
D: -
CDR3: CASSLWSGSEAFF
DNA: TGCGCCAGCAGCTTGTGGTCCGGATCTGAAGCTTTCTTT

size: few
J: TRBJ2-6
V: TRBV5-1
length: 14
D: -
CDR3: CASQLGGGANVLTF
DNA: TGCGCCAGCCAGCTTGGGGGAGGGGCCAACGTCCTGACTTTC

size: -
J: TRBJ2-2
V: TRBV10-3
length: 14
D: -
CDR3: CAISVNREPGELFF
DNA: TGTGCCATCAGTGTAAACAGGGAACCCGGGGAGCTGTTTTTT

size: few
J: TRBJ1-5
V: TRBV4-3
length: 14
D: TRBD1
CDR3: CASSQDRGGQPQHF
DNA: TGCGCCAGCAGCCAGGACAGGGGTGGTCAGCCCCAGCATTTT

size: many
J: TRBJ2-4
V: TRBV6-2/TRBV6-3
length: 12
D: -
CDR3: CASSAGPNIQYF
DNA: TGTGCCAGCAGCGCGGGACCGAATATTCAGTACTTC

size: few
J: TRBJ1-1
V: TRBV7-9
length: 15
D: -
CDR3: CASSTQRGAGTEAFF
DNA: TGTGCCAGCAGCACCCAGAGGGGTGCGGGCACTGAAGCTTTCTTT

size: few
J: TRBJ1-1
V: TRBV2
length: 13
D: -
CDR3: CASSGERGTEAFF
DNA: TGTGCCAGCAGTGGGGAACGCGGGACTGAAGCTTTCTTT

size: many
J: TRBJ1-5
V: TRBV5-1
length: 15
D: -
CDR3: CASRTLGHSNQPQHF
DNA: TGCGCCAGCCGAACCTTAGGGCATTCCAATCAGCCCCAGCATTTT

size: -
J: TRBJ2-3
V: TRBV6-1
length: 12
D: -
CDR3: CASIAAARTQYF
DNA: TGTGCCAGCATTGCGGCGGCCCGGACGCAGTATTTT

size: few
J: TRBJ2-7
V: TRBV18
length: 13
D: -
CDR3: CASSPPGVEEQYF
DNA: TGTGCCAGCTCACCGCCAGGGGTGGAGGAGCAGTACTTC

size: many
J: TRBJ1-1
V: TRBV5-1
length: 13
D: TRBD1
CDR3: CASYRDRAKEAFF
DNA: TGCGCCAGCTACCGGGACAGGGCCAAGGAAGCTTTCTTT

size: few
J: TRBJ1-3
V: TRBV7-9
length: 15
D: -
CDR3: CASSFGASSGNTIYF
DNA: TGTGCCAGCAGCTTCGGGGCAAGCTCTGGAAACACCATATATTTT

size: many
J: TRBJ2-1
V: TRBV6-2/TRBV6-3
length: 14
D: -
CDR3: CASSYSIGGPEQFF
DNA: TGTGCCAGCAGTTACTCGATAGGTGGCCCTGAGCAGTTCTTC